The following is a TCR beta chain sequence with its context. Its antigen is currently not known. Base qualities were left out, and no much larger clone turns up one base away. The CDR3 regions of human TCRbeta chains were analyzed by immunosequencing. In the authors' own workflow: TCRs in the repertoires were matched against a reference library of SARS-CoV-2-specific TCRs that had been generated with the MIRA antigen-specificity platform. Breadth was defined as the fraction of unique TCRs that were SARS-CoV-2-associated, and depth was defined as the fraction of total T cells that were SARS-CoV-2-associated. Each spike-specific TCR was assigned to its reactive spike region and to a CD4 or CD8 class using the MIRA data. Log10-transformed breadth and depth values were compared by one-way ANOVA with Sidak's multiple comparisons tests. TCRdb holds this immuneACCESS table with in-frame rearrangements only. Some clones are missing; in checked studies, unresolved V genes explain under half, and the rest has no known cause. D and trimming come from the DNA, and the V and J calls and clone size come from that table. Here the sample has fewer than 90,000 clones; around 89% occur a single time. The ten largest make up approximately 5% of the sample.

This specimen comes from a study of T cell responses to AZD1222 COVID-19 vaccine (dated by TCRdb to the early 2020s). Background on the whole study: A total of over 230 trial participants underwent TCR sequencing, of whom 207 received two doses of AZD1222 and around 26 received two doses of the MenACWY control vaccine. Enrollment into the trials was organized by age into subgroups of 18-55, 56-69 and 70-plus years, and those subgroups contained about 150, 27 and 61 TCR-sequenced participants, respectively. Paper-wide results and their limitations: Vaccine-associated CD4 TCRs spanned the whole spike protein, with dominant responses in regions 160-218 and 743-854. Most participants were white British and females outnumbered males, and the authors suggested that clonal diversity may have been underestimated. In the small 56-69-year group, the increase in depth fell short of significance, most likely because of low power. Because no samples from the day 14 peak response were available, repertoires could be characterized only after the peak T cell response. A significant rise in spike-specific TCR breadth and depth was observed after two AZD1222 doses relative to day 0 and relative to MenACWY recipients. Conclusions about previously exposed vaccinees are limited because only a handful of AZD1222 recipients were SARS-CoV-2 seropositive at baseline. Reportedly, almost half of the unique spike-specific TCRs recognized epitopes lying outside the regions that are mutated in the B.1.351 and B.1.1.7 variants.

In the germline V gene, CDR1 corresponds to SGHNT and CDR2 to YENEEA. The germline ends are 16 bases apart after V is trimmed by 5 bases and J by 6 bases. Counted from cysteine to phenylalanine, this CDR3 has 15 amino acids. The read is trimmed to its CDR3 DNA, 45 bases read in frame from base 1. The sample's time point label, decoded: about 28 days (+/-7) after the second vaccine dose. AZD1222 recipients with second doses at about 4 weeks or about 12 weeks were pooled, because spike-specific TCR depth and breadth did not differ between schedules. Vaccinee samples were obtained from the UK trials COV001 and COV002, which included a single-blind randomized controlled phase 2/3 trial of AZD1222 (ChAdOx1 nCoV-19) in healthy adults. For TCRbeta chain sequencing, PBMC samples were collected from trial participants at day 0 and at day 28 after the second dose.

The sequence was obtained from an adult who received the AZD1222 COVID-19 vaccine. The material sequenced was peripheral blood, taken 28 days after the second AZD1222 dose. Recombination connected TRBV11-3 to TRBJ2-2; matching of 6 bases hints at TRBD2 as the D gene. The nucleotides are TGTGCCAGCAGCCCGCGGGACGGCGCTTCCGGGGAGCTGTTTTTT. This sequence encodes CASSPRDGASGELFF.